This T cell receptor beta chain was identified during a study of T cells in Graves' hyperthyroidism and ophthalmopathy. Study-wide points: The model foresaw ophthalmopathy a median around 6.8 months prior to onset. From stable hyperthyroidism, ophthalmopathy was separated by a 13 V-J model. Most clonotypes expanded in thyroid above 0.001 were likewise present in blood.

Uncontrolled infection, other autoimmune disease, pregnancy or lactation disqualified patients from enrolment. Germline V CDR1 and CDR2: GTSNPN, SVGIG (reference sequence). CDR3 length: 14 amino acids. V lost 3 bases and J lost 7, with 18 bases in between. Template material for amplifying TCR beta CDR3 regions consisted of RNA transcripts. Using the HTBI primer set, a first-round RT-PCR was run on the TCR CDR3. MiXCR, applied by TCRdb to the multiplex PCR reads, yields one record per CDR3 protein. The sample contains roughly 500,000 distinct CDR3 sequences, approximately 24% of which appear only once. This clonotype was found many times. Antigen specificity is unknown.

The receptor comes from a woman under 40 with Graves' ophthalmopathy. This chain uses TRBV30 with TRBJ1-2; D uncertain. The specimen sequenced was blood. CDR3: CAWRTLRAPVGYTF. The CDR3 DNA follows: TGTGCCTGGAGGACCCTCCGGGCCCCCGTTGGCTACACCTTC.